The 21 T cell receptor beta chains reported below all come from one sample, sequenced in a study of read filtering for tumor transcriptome and immune sequencing. From about 400 ng of RNA, a library with molecular barcoded alpha/delta and beta/gamma adaptors was made. TCRdb recomputed calls from the reads with MiXCR, one row per CDR3 protein. The sample lists some 40,000 distinct CDR3 sequences, 10% to 15% seen once, with around 30% in the top ten. Sequenced: a population of CD138-negative cells sorted from bone marrow. The source is a donor aged 40 or older with multiple myeloma.

This clonotype was found many times. The CDR3 bases are TGCGCCAGCAGCCAAGATGGAGGGGCAGGAGGCTACACCTTC. Translating gives CASSQDGGAGGYTF. V and J are TRBV4-1 and TRBJ1-2, with D possibly being TRBD1 (5 bases). V lost 0 bases to trimming and J lost 8 bases, with 13 bases between them. The germline CDR1 and CDR2 sequences are MGHRA and YSYEKL. This CDR3 is 14 amino acids long.

The rearrangement uses TRBV7-9 and TRBJ2-1, with D perhaps assigned TRBD1 or TRBD2 (7 bases each). Trimming left V 5 bases short and J 4 bases short, with 15 bases between. The CDR3 length is 15 residues. Germline V gene lookup returns CDR1 SEHNR and CDR2 FQNEAQ (reference sequence). The CDR3 region has the DNA TGTGCCAGCAGCCTTGGTCAGGGGGGGTACAATGAGCAGTTCTTC. This sequence encodes CASSLGQGGYNEQFF.

This clonotype was picked up many times. The CDR3 sequence is CAISEPTTGGGGFF. The CDR3 coding sequence is TGTGCCATCAGTGAGCCAACCACGGGAGGGGGGGGGTTCTTC. The chain recombines TRBV10-3 with TRBJ2-1; 8 nucleotides line up with TRBD2. The CDR3 contains 14 residues. After removal of 2 bases from V and 15 bases from J, the junction contained 12 bases not matched to a gene. Looked up from germline, CDR1 is ENHRY and CDR2 is SYGVKD.

This clonotype has only a few counts. Given a much more abundant clone one base away, this may be a read error. The V and J genes are TRBV5-4 and TRBJ1-2; D unclear. Trimming shortened V by 5 bases and J by 7 bases, and 18 bases separated the two germline ends. Per germline, CDR1 SGHNT and CDR2 YYREEE (reference sequence). The CDR3 runs to 14 residues. CDR3 protein: CASRNLFEIGGYTF. The CDR3 DNA reads as TGTGCCAGCAGGAACTTATTCGAGATTGGTGGCTACACCTTC.

The table lists this clonotype with many counts. V and J are TRBV24-1 and TRBJ2-1; 10 bases align to TRBD1. V lost 0 bases to trimming and J lost 4 bases; unmatched junction nucleotides: 2. The CDR3 has 16 residues. Germline V gives CDR1 KGHDR, CDR2 SFDVKD. The CDR3 DNA sequence: TGTGCCACCAGTGATTTGGACAGGGGGCGTTACAATGAGCAGTTCTTC. It encodes CATSDLDRGRYNEQFF.

This clonotype showed up many times. The chain carries TRBV20-1 and TRBJ2-3; 8 positions agree with TRBD2. The CDR3 sequence is 17 residues long. V was pared by 4 bases and J by 3 bases, with 15 bases of the junction left unmatched. The germline V gene has CDR1 DFQATT and CDR2 SNEGSKA (reference sequence). CDR3: CSATTGGVLAATDTQYF. The CDR3 DNA reads as TGCAGTGCTACAACCGGCGGGGTACTAGCGGCAACAGATACGCAGTATTTT.

This clonotype was seen ten or more times. This chain uses TRBV20-1 with TRBJ2-1; D is perhaps TRBD1 (5 bases). V was cut by 4 bases and J by 6 bases, with 13 bases left in between. The CDR3 consists of 13 residues. Germline V lookup: CDR1 DFQATT, CDR2 SNEGSKA (reference sequence). The CDR3 sequence: CSATDNTGNEQFF. In DNA, the CDR3 is TGCAGTGCTACGGACAACACGGGCAATGAGCAGTTCTTC.

Many counts were recorded for this clonotype. This chain uses TRBV28 with TRBJ1-2; the D gene is possibly TRBD1 (6 bases). Trimming took off 8 bases at V and 4 bases at J, with 17 bases between the two ends. Germline lookup yields CDR1 MDHEN and CDR2 SYDVKM. The CDR3 extends over 14 amino acids. The CDR3 protein is CASLSPTGAYGYTF. CDR3 DNA: TGTGCCAGCCTCTCACCGACAGGAGCCTATGGCTACACCTTC.

At least ten counts were recorded for this clonotype. J is TRBJ2-5 and V is TRBV29-1; D unclear. The germline gives CDR1 SQVTM, CDR2 ANQGSEA. Trimming cost V 7 bases and J 5 bases, with 11 bases left between them. The CDR3 sequence is 11 residues long. The CDR3: CSALLGETQYF. In DNA form, the CDR3 reads TGCAGCGCCCTTCTAGGGGAGACCCAGTACTTC. Supplemented by reference TRBV29-1 and TRBJ2-5, the full variable domain reads SAVISQKPSRDICQRGTSLTIQCQVDSQVTMMFWYRQQPGQSLTLIATANQGSEATYESGFVIDKFPISRPNLTFSTLTVSNMSPEDSSIYLCSALLGETQYFGPGTRLLVL.

There are many counts of this clonotype. The gene calls are TRBV29-1 and TRBJ2-5; 10 positions agree with TRBD2. This CDR3 is built from 13 residues. The V gene end was trimmed by 5 bases and the J gene end by 1 base; junction bases not matched to a gene: 1. The germline V gene has CDR1 SQVTM and CDR2 ANQGSEA. Written as DNA, the CDR3 is TGCAGCGTTCGGACTAGCGGCCAAGAGACCCAGTACTTC. It translates to CSVRTSGQETQYF.

This clonotype was seen a handful of times. The chain links TRBV9 to TRBJ2-2, with D maybe TRBD2 (6 bases). CDR1 and CDR2 (germline): SGDLS, YYNGEE. V was clipped by 0 bases and J by 5 bases, with 14 bases between them. The length of the CDR3 is 16 residues. The CDR3 DNA sequence: TGTGCCAGCAGCGTAGTAGGGACGGCGGGGACCGGGGAGCTGTTTTTT. Protein product: CASSVVGTAGTGELFF.

There are many counts of this clonotype. The chain combines TRBV3-1 with TRBJ2-1; tentative D call: TRBD2 (6 bases). V lost 8 bases, J lost 4 bases, and 21 bases lay in between. The CDR3 contains 16 residues. Germline V gene sequence: CDR1 LGHDT, CDR2 YNNKEL (reference sequence). CDR3 DNA sequence: TGTGCCAGCGGTCCGGGGGATATACCCACTTACAATGAGCAGTTCTTC. Translation gives CASGPGDIPTYNEQFF.

The table lists this clonotype with many counts. The chain uses TRBV2 and TRBJ2-7; D gene unclear. The germline V and J ends were trimmed by 6 bases and 3 bases, with 15 bases remaining between them. Germline V gene sequence: CDR1 SNHLY, CDR2 FYNNEI. The CDR3 spans 14 residues. The CDR3 loop reads CASRGPSSLYEQYF. CDR3 in DNA: TGTGCCAGCAGGGGTCCAAGCTCTCTCTACGAGCAGTACTTC.

This clonotype has at least ten counts. This chain links TRBV4-1 with TRBJ1-2, with 8 positions matching TRBD1. The germline gives CDR1 MGHRA, CDR2 YSYEKL. Trimming at V came to 2 bases and at J to 5 bases, leaving 10 bases not matched to a gene. The CDR3 covers 16 residues. DNA for the CDR3: TGCGCCAGCAGCCAACAACCGGGACAGGTACAATATGGCTACACCTTC. Protein product: CASSQQPGQVQYGYTF.

This clonotype appeared many times. The CDR3 region is CSVSQGAIHYNEQFF. The CDR3 nucleotides are TGCAGCGTCTCCCAGGGGGCGATCCATTACAATGAGCAGTTCTTC. The chain couples TRBV29-1 to TRBJ2-1; 8 nucleotides agree with TRBD1. Trimming took 6 bases from V and 4 from J; bases not matched to a gene: 11. Germline-derived CDR1 and CDR2 are SQVTM and ANQGSEA. The CDR3 runs 15 residues.

This clonotype occurred many times. J is TRBJ1-2 and V is TRBV29-1, with D possibly being TRBD1 (6 bases). V was shortened by 3 bases and J by 14 bases, with 22 bases between the two germline ends. The CDR3 contains 13 residues. CDR1 and CDR2 (germline): SQVTM, ANQGSEA. The CDR3 spells CSVERQGSGIETF. The CDR3 DNA sequence: TGCAGCGTTGAGAGGCAGGGGAGTGGCATTGAAACCTTC.

This clonotype came up many times. The V gene is TRBV29-1, the J gene TRBJ2-3; 13 nucleotides align to TRBD2. The CDR3 length is 14 residues. V shed 4 bases, J shed 6 bases, and the junction held 4 bases outside the gene matches. From germline, CDR1 is SQVTM and CDR2 ANQGSEA. The CDR3 sequence: CSVVGLAGSDTQYF. CDR3 DNA sequence: TGCAGCGTTGTGGGACTAGCGGGGTCCGATACGCAGTATTTT.

Many counts were recorded for this clonotype. The J gene is TRBJ1-1, the V gene TRBV11-3; D unclear. The CDR3 runs to 15 residues. CDR1 and CDR2 (germline): SGHNT, YENEEA. The germline V and J ends were trimmed by 0 bases and 4 bases, with 12 bases remaining between them. The chain's CDR3 is CASSLDRAGPTEAFF. CDR3 in DNA: TGTGCCAGCAGCTTAGATAGAGCGGGTCCCACTGAAGCTTTCTTT.

This clonotype was counted only a few times. This sequence may be a read error, since a much larger clone differs from it by one base. V is TRBV7-9 and J is TRBJ2-7; weak D call: TRBD1 (6 bases). The CDR3 spans 14 residues. Germline CDR1 SEHNR, CDR2 FQNEAQ (reference sequence). This CDR3 is CACSLGGSLYEQYF. The CDR3 DNA sequence: TGTGCCTGCAGCTTAGGGGGTAGCTTGTACGAGCAGTACTTC.

This clonotype was recorded at least ten times. V usage is TRBV29-1 and J usage is TRBJ2-7; TRBD1 might be the D (5 bases). The CDR3 runs to 12 residues. V gave up 6 bases and J gave up 5 bases, with 14 bases separating them. Germline lookup yields CDR1 SQVTM and CDR2 ANQGSEA. The DNA of the CDR3 is TGCAGCGTCGTGACTCAGGGCGACGAGCAGTACTTC. Translation gives CSVVTQGDEQYF.

The table lists this clonotype with many counts. This chain links TRBV28 with TRBJ1-2, with D tentatively TRBD1 (5 bases). V gave up 7 bases and J gave up 8 bases, with 17 bases separating them. This CDR3 comprises 13 residues. Germline values: CDR1 MDHEN, CDR2 SYDVKM. CDR3 loop: CASTIQGGYGYTF. DNA of the CDR3: TGTGCCAGCACAATCCAGGGTGGTTACGGCTACACCTTC.